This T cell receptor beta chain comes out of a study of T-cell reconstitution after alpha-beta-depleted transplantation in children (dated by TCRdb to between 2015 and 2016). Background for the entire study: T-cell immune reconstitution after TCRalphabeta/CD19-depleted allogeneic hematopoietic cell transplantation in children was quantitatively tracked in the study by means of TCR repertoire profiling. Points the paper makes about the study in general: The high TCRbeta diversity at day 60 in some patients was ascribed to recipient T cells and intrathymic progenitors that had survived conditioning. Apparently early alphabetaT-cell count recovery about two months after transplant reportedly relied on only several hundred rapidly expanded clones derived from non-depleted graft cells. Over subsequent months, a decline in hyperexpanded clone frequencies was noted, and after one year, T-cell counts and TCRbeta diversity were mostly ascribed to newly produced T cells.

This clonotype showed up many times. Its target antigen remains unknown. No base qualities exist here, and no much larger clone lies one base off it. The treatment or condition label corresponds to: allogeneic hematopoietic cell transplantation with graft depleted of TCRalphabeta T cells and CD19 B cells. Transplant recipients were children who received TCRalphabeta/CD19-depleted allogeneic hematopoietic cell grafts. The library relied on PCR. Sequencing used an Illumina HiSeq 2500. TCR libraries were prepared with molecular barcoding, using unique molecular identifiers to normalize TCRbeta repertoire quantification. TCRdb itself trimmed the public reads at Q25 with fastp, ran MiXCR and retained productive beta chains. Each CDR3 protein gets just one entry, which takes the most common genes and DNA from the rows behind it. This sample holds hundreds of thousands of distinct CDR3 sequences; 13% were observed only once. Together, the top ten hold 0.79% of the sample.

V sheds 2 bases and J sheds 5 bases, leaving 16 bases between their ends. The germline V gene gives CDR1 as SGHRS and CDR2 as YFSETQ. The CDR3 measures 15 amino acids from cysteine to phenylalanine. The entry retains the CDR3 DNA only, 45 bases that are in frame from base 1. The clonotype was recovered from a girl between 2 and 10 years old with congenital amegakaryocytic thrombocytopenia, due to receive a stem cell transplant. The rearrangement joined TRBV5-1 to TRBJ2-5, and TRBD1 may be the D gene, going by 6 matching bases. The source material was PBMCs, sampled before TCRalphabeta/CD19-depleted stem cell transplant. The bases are TGCGCCAGCAGCTTAACAGGGCGACCGCACGAGACCCAGTACTTC. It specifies CASSLTGRPHETQYF. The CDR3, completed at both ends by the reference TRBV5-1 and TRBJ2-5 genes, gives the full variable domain KAGVTQTPRYLIKTRGQQVTLSCSPISGHRSVSWYQQTPGQGLQFLFEYFSETQRNKGNFPGRFSGRQFSNSRSEMNVSTLELGDSALYLCASSLTGRPHETQYFGPGTRLLVL.